What follows are 19 T cell receptor beta chains derived from one specimen sequenced in a study of T-cell reconstitution after alpha-beta-depleted transplantation in children. A TCRbeta library incorporating unique molecular identifiers was prepared. TCRdb re-called the PCR reads through MiXCR, storing one row per CDR3 protein. The table includes about 540,000 distinct CDR3 sequences, 15% to 20% detected once. Here the sequenced sample was PBMCs from the stem cell graft donor, taken from the stem cell graft. The receptors shown here come from a human donor who donated a stem cell graft to a child with acute lymphoblastic leukemia.

The chain is built from TRBV15 and TRBJ2-2, with 12 positions matching TRBD2. Trimming cost V 1 base and J 0 bases; bases outside gene matches: 6. The CDR3 loop spans 19 amino acids. CDR1 is LNHNV and CDR2 is YYDKDF in the germline V gene (reference sequence). In nucleotides, the CDR3 is TGTGCCACCAGCAGAGCTCCCCGGACTAGCGGGGCGAACACCGGGGAGCTGTTTTTT. Residues: CATSRAPRTSGANTGELFF.

In this sample, this clonotype turned up a few times. The chain is built from TRBV27 and TRBJ1-1, with 9 bases lining up with TRBD1. The V and J ends lost 4 bases and 5 bases, in that order; junction bases with no gene match: 8. The CDR3 loop spans 15 amino acids. Germline CDR1 MNHEY, CDR2 SMNVEV (reference sequence). DNA for the CDR3: TGTGCCAGCAGTTCGCTAGGACAGGGGCGTACTGAAGCTTTCTTT. Translated: CASSSLGQGRTEAFF.

This clonotype was counted between two and nine times. The rearrangement links TRBV2 to TRBJ2-1, with 9 bases aligning to TRBD2. This CDR3 has 14 residues. Germline lookup yields CDR1 SNHLY and CDR2 FYNNEI. V shed 6 bases and J 7 bases; nucleotides not matched to a gene: 7. CDR3 in amino acids: CASRREGNRNEQFF. The DNA of the CDR3 is TGTGCCAGCAGGCGGGAGGGGAACCGGAATGAGCAGTTCTTC. Full variable domain (missing parts from reference TRBV2 and TRBJ2-1): EPEVTQTPSHQVTQMGQEVILRCVPISNHLYFYWYRQILGQKVEFLVSFYNNEISEKSEIFDDQFSVERPDGSNFTLKIRSTKLEDSAMYFCASRREGNRNEQFFGPGTRLTVL.

The V call is TRBV20-1, the J call TRBJ1-3, with D unclear. V dropped 2 bases and J dropped 2 bases, with 16 bases sitting between them. The CDR3 spans 16 residues. In germline, CDR1 is DFQATT, CDR2 SNEGSKA (reference sequence). In DNA, the CDR3 is TGCAGTGCTAGATATTGCCGCGCGCGACCTGGAAACACCATATATTTT. This gives the protein CSARYCRARPGNTIYF.

The V and J genes are TRBV5-1 and TRBJ2-3, with TRBD2 matching 13 bases. Germline values: CDR1 SGHRS, CDR2 YFSETQ. Trimming at V came to 5 bases and at J to 1 base, leaving 10 bases not matched to a gene. The CDR3 runs to 18 residues. The CDR3 loop reads CASRGTSGTGRRTDTQYF. DNA for the CDR3: TGCGCCAGCAGGGGGACTAGCGGGACCGGGAGACGCACAGATACGCAGTATTTT.

This rearrangement joins TRBV11-3 to TRBJ2-3, with D possibly being TRBD2 (5 bases). Germline CDR1 is SGHNT and CDR2 is YENEEA. Between the trimmed V and J ends, which lost 5 bases and 6 bases, there was a span of 15 bases. The CDR3 runs to 14 residues. Here the CDR3 DNA reads TGTGCCAGCAGCCCCGGAGCGGTTGGGGATACGCAGTATTTT. This sequence encodes CASSPGAVGDTQYF.

This clonotype has a handful of counts. This CDR3 reads CASSLARYDGYTF. The CDR3 bases are TGTGCCAGCAGTTTAGCCCGGTATGATGGCTACACCTTC. The chain combines TRBV12-3 or TRBV12-4 with TRBJ1-2, with D uncertain. CDR3 size: 13 residues. The ends were cut back, 0 bases at V and 6 bases at J, with 8 bases in the middle.

The sample holds a few counts of this clonotype. This chain links TRBV10-3 with TRBJ1-5; D remains ambiguous. The germline gives CDR1 ENHRY, CDR2 SYGVKD. This CDR3 contains 15 residues. The V gene lost 6 bases and the J gene lost 0 bases, with 12 bases spanning the gap. CDR3 in DNA: TGTGCCATCAGAAATTCGGAGTATAGCAATCAGCCCCAGCATTTT. Its translation is CAIRNSEYSNQPQHF.

A few counts support this clonotype. The V and J genes are TRBV11-1 and TRBJ2-7, with TRBD1 identical over 12 bases. J gave up 3 bases and V 1 base, and 13 bases lay outside the gene matches. CDR1 is SGHAT, CDR2 FQDESV, per germline (reference sequence). The CDR3 length is 19 residues. The CDR3: CASSLGDRGRGNTVYEQYF. The CDR3 coding sequence is TGTGCCAGCAGCTTAGGGGACAGGGGGCGAGGGAATACAGTCTACGAGCAGTACTTC. Full variable domain (missing parts from reference TRBV11-1 and TRBJ2-7): EAEVAQSPRYKITEKSQAVAFWCDPISGHATLYWYRQILGQGPELLVQFQDESVVDDSQLPKDRFSAERLKGVDSTLKIQPAELGDSAMYLCASSLGDRGRGNTVYEQYFGPGTRLTVT.

The V and J genes are TRBV27 and TRBJ1-2, with TRBD1 identical over 8 bases. Per the germline V gene, CDR1 is MNHEY and CDR2 is SMNVEV (reference sequence). Germline trimming cut 6 bases from V and 0 bases from J; bases unmatched to any gene: 9. CDR3 length equals 16 residues. CDR3 in amino acids: CASSQDRVHTNYGYTF. The DNA of the CDR3 is TGTGCCAGCAGCCAGGACAGGGTCCACACTAACTATGGCTACACCTTC.

This clonotype was seen a handful of times. The chain is built from TRBV6-1 and TRBJ1-1; D is unclear. Germline V gene lookup returns CDR1 MNHNS and CDR2 SASEGT. V was cut by 6 bases and J by 1 base, with 12 bases left in between. The CDR3 is 14 amino acids. CDR3 in DNA: TGTGCCAGCAGGCCTGGTCGGGGGAACACTGAAGCTTTCTTT. Its protein product is CASRPGRGNTEAFF.

The gene calls are TRBV18 and TRBJ2-7; tentative D call: TRBD2 (6 bases). The CDR3 runs to 14 residues. V was shortened by 3 bases and J by 1 base, with 10 bases between the two germline ends. Germline V gives CDR1 KGHSH, CDR2 LQKENI. The chain's CDR3 is CASSPGLQSYEQYF. The CDR3 coding sequence is TGTGCCAGCTCACCGGGACTGCAATCCTACGAGCAGTACTTC.

This chain joins TRBV7-7 and TRBJ2-1; D is possibly TRBD2 (5 bases). V lost 5 bases and J 1 base, leaving 12 bases between the germline ends. Germline loops: CDR1 SSHAT, CDR2 FNYEAQ (reference sequence). This CDR3 region has 15 residues. The CDR3 spells CASSAGGGSYNEQFF. The CDR3 DNA reads as TGTGCCAGCAGCGCCGGAGGTGGGTCCTACAATGAGCAGTTCTTC.

This clonotype has more than one count but fewer than ten. The chain employs TRBV18 and TRBJ2-5; D unclear. Germline lookup yields CDR1 KGHSH and CDR2 LQKENI. V lost 0 bases to trimming and J lost 4 bases, with 12 bases between them. The CDR3 has 15 amino acids. The CDR3 region has the DNA TGTGCCAGCTCACCACCGTATACACCCGGAGAGACCCAGTACTTC. This encodes CASSPPYTPGETQYF.

The V and J genes are TRBV7-9 and TRBJ2-2; TRBD1 matches 7 bases. Germline-derived CDR1 and CDR2 are SEHNR and FQNEAQ (reference sequence). The CDR3 loop spans 17 amino acids. V was pared by 4 bases and J by 0 bases, with 8 bases of the junction left unmatched. CDR3 sequence reads: CASSSGTDFANTGELFF. In DNA form, the CDR3 reads TGTGCCAGCAGCTCTGGGACAGACTTCGCGAACACCGGGGAGCTGTTTTTT.

This clonotype has more than one count but fewer than ten. The chain links TRBV20-1 to TRBJ2-7; a possible D gene is TRBD2 (6 bases). The V end was cut by 8 bases, the J end by 1 base, with 18 bases between. This CDR3 region has 14 residues. The germline gives CDR1 DFQATT, CDR2 SNEGSKA (reference sequence). The CDR3 DNA is TGCAGTTCTACACGGGACTGGGGATCCTACGAGCAGTACTTC. Translation: CSSTRDWGSYEQYF.

The V and J genes are TRBV7-9 and TRBJ2-7; possibly TRBD2 for D (5 bases). The germline V gene encodes CDR1 SEHNR and CDR2 FQNEAQ (reference sequence). The CDR3 loop spans 14 amino acids. V was trimmed by 2 bases and J by 5 bases, leaving 13 bases between them. The CDR3 protein is CASSLNRGLDEQYF. CDR3 sequence (DNA): TGTGCCAGCAGCTTAAATCGGGGTTTGGACGAGCAGTACTTC.

The rearrangement links TRBV29-1 to TRBJ1-2; 8 bases match TRBD1. Trimming at V came to 1 base and at J to 3 bases, leaving 7 bases not matched to a gene. Germline V lookup: CDR1 SQVTM, CDR2 ANQGSEA. This CDR3 spans 15 amino acids. CDR3 amino acids: CSVEAEVTGDYGYTF. The DNA of the CDR3 is TGCAGCGTTGAAGCGGAAGTGACAGGGGACTATGGCTACACCTTC.

This clonotype has only a few counts. V gene TRBV7-9 combines with J gene TRBJ1-4; 9 nucleotides agree with TRBD1. The CDR3 loop spans 14 amino acids. Germline CDR1 SEHNR, CDR2 FQNEAQ (reference sequence). The trim removed 7 bases at V and 6 bases at J, leaving 6 bases unmatched. Written as DNA, the CDR3 is TGTGCCAGCACCCAGACAGGGGGTGATGAAAAACTGTTTTTT. The encoded protein is CASTQTGGDEKLFF.